This T cell receptor beta chain was sequenced during a study of CD8 T cells in ankylosing spondylitis (dated by TCRdb to the late 2010s). Looking at the study overall: To find TCR variants linked to disease, the study profiled T cell receptor beta repertoires in ankylosing spondylitis patients and healthy donors. The whole study cohort included 85 to 120 healthy donors and under 30 ankylosing spondylitis patients. Peripheral blood was sampled, and synovial fluid was additionally collected from ankylosing spondylitis patients.

This clonotype was seen repeatedly, ten times or more. The antigen this receptor binds is unknown. One base away there is no much larger clone; base qualities are not given. The sample was run on an Illumina HiSeq 2500. TCR beta libraries were prepared by quantitative 5'-RACE with molecular barcodes. As for how the authors treated the data: A new computational method, built on a probabilistic model of VDJ rearrangement, was used to identify disease-linked TCR variants. TCRdb reworked the public reads: Q25 trimming with fastp, MiXCR clone assembly, productive beta chains retained. Entries are consolidated by CDR3 protein sequence, retaining the most common genes and DNA. The V and J calls and clone size are TCRdb's, not the authors'. This sample comprises some 130,000 distinct CDR3 sequences, about 10% of them detected only once. Over 4% of the sample is taken by the ten largest. The CDR3 goes from the cysteine to the phenylalanine over 13 residues. Only the CDR3 DNA stays, 39 bases, in frame from base 1. Clipping removes 3 bases from V and 8 bases from J, with 4 as the unmatched junction base count. From a lookup of the germline V gene (reference sequence), CDR1 and CDR2 are DFQATT and SNEGSKA.

Beyond this particular receptor, the publication reports: In peripheral blood, the disease-linked clones were found at relatively low frequencies and had a CD8+ phenotype. Some motif variants were previously reported in synovial fluid and blood of reactive arthritis patients, suggesting common disease-initiation mechanisms. A TCR beta motif made up of several highly homologous amino acid variants appeared to be characteristic of blood from ankylosing spondylitis patients. The disease-linked clones were reported as significantly enriched in matched synovial fluid samples from ankylosing spondylitis patients.

The V and J segments used are TRBV20-1 and TRBJ1-6, with 7 central nucleotides matching TRBD1. Material for sequencing was blood, either unsorted or a sorted T cell fraction (not recorded which). The receptor was derived from a female donor with ankylosing spondylitis or in good health (not recorded which). The CDR3 protein: CSARTGPDSPLHF. The DNA sequence is given as TGCAGTGCTAGGACAGGGCCCGATTCACCCCTCCACTTT.